This TCR beta chain emerged from a study of T cell changes during pregnancy in multiple sclerosis (dated by TCRdb to between 2018 and 2021). Notes on the research overall: The study looked at changes in the T cell repertoire across pregnancy in women with multiple sclerosis.

Relative to germline, V is missing 4 bases and J is missing 6 bases, with 8 bases of the junction outside any gene match. The CDR3 runs 15 residues from the cysteine to the phenylalanine. The CDR3 DNA has 45 bases and is translated from base 1. CDR1 and CDR2, looked up from the germline V gene, are SGHRS and YFSETQ. Preparation of the library involved the immunoSEQ multiplex PCR assay. TCRdb retrieved this table from immuneACCESS and kept in-frame rearrangements only. Not all clones are present; in checked studies, unresolved V genes account for under half, and no reason is known for the remainder. The sample table records approximately 53,000 clones; 92% of these occur just once. Of the sample, 0.61% falls within the top ten clones. The count of this clone is one. Its cognate antigen has yet to be identified. No quality values exist for individual bases; no much larger clone is one base distant.

This specimen consisted of CD4+ T cells from peripheral blood mononuclear cells, obtained after pregnancy. The sequence was obtained from a female donor in good health, enrolled as a control in a pregnancy study. In this chain, TRBV5-1 is recombined with TRBJ2-2, and TRBD2 aligns with 8 junction nucleotides. The DNA reads as follows: TGCGCCAGCAGCCTAGCGGGCGATGAGTCCGGGGAGCTGTTTTTT. The translation is CASSLAGDESGELFF.